This entry describes one T cell receptor beta chain. What it binds is not known. The related graft donor's blood sample was taken on the day of bone marrow donation. TCRdb keeps only in-frame clones here, not all; method: immunoSEQ multiplex PCR. The sample yields 14,000 or so clones, under 85% seen once. The data belong to a study of T cells after posttransplantation cyclophosphamide. Findings of the study overall: Donor CD8+ memory clones often dominated recipient blood repertoires at later times. After PTCy, TRB diversity resembled that of CNI/methotrexate controls. Tissue-infiltrating T cells from skin or gut overlapped little with blood T cells.

Sequencing was carried out using memory CD4+ T cells sorted from PBMCs. The receptor was derived from a man in his fifties.

The DNA of the CDR3 is TGTGCCAGCAAATCAGTTATCACCGGGGAGCTGTTTTTT. It yields the protein CASKSVITGELFF. This chain links TRBV2 with TRBJ2-2; D is uncertain. This CDR3 spans 13 amino acids. V was pared by 7 bases and J by 4 bases, with 10 bases between. Germline-derived CDR1 and CDR2 are SNHLY and FYNNEI.